These T cell receptor beta chains were read from a single sample in a study of blood T cells in healthy people across ages. TCRdb reanalysed the 5' RACE reads using MiXCR and keeps one entry per CDR3 protein. The sample has roughly 1,500,000 distinct CDR3 sequences, 40% to 50% seen once. The specimen was blood. Receptors were obtained from a woman between 18 and 29 years old in good health. Both conserved end residues are part of each CDR3. D genes are given only for firm matches. The listing skips clone size in some rows; elsewhere it reads once, few, many or a size class.

CDR3,DNA,D,size,J,V
CASSGPRGLSDGYTF,TGTGCCAGCAGTGGTCCTCGGGGGCTCTCGGATGGCTACACCTTC,.,once,TRBJ1-2,TRBV6-1
CASSSTRSSYNEQYF,TGCGCCAGCAGCTCCACTCGTAGCTCCTACAATGAGCAGTACTTC,.,few,TRBJ2-7,TRBV5-1
CASSSQGTHTDTQYF,TGTGCCAGCAGCTCCCAGGGGACTCACACAGATACGCAGTATTTT,.,.,TRBJ2-3,TRBV7-6
CASSKRGSPITDTQYF,TGTGCCAGCAGCAAAAGGGGGTCTCCTATCACAGATACGCAGTATTTT,.,few,TRBJ2-3,TRBV28
CASSPKVLGNEQFF,TGTGCCAGCAGCCCGAAAGTCCTCGGCAATGAGCAGTTCTTC,.,.,TRBJ2-1,TRBV7-6
CASSLGQDKNIQYF,TGCGCCAGCAGCTTGGGACAGGACAAAAACATTCAGTACTTC,.,many,TRBJ2-4,TRBV5-1
CASSVPQGGSNTGELFF,TGTGCCAGCAGCGTTCCACAGGGGGGGTCGAACACCGGGGAGCTGTTTTTT,.,.,TRBJ2-2,TRBV9
CASSQGLLGGEQFF,TGCGCCAGCAGCCAAGGTCTACTAGGGGGTGAGCAGTTCTTC,.,.,TRBJ2-1,TRBV4-1
CSANGLVVSSTDTQYF,TGCAGTGCTAACGGACTAGTCGTATCTAGCACAGATACGCAGTATTTT,TRBD2,.,TRBJ2-3,TRBV20-1
CSAREHTEAFF,TGCAGTGCTAGAGAGCACACTGAAGCTTTCTTT,.,few,TRBJ1-1,TRBV20-1
CASSLLFAGVRDTQYF,TGTGCCAGCTCACTCCTCTTTGCGGGAGTGAGAGATACGCAGTATTTT,TRBD2,few,TRBJ2-3,TRBV18
CASSLGGARNTIYF,TGTGCCAGCAGCTTAGGGGGGGCCCGAAACACCATATATTTT,.,.,TRBJ1-3,TRBV7-8
CASKPAGPVETQYF,TGTGCCAGCAAACCCGCGGGTCCGGTAGAGACCCAGTACTTC,.,few,TRBJ2-5,TRBV6-6
CASSLYVSGGTPHEQYF,TGCGCCAGCAGCTTGTATGTTAGCGGGGGAACCCCCCACGAGCAGTACTTC,TRBD2,.,TRBJ2-7,TRBV5-1
CASSFGLAGLNEQFF,TGTGCCAGCAGTTTTGGACTAGCGGGGTTAAATGAGCAGTTCTTC,TRBD2,few,TRBJ2-1,TRBV12-3/TRBV12-4
CASSQDSRGSGYTF,TGCGCCAGCAGCCAAGATAGCAGGGGCAGTGGCTACACCTTC,.,.,TRBJ1-2,TRBV4-3
CASSLSGTGFYEQYF,TGTGCCAGCAGTCTCTCCGGGACAGGGTTCTACGAGCAGTACTTC,TRBD1,.,TRBJ2-7,TRBV27
CASSLRAAGGPREQYF,TGTGCCAGCAGCTTACGGGCAGCGGGAGGGCCGCGGGAGCAGTACTTC,TRBD2,.,TRBJ2-5,TRBV7-2
CASAYTGWNSEQYF,TGCGCCAGCGCATACACCGGGTGGAACTCCGAGCAGTACTTC,.,.,TRBJ2-7,TRBV5-1
CATDRGQVNQPQHF,TGTGCCACGGACAGGGGGCAGGTTAATCAGCCCCAGCATTTT,TRBD1,.,TRBJ1-5,TRBV12-3/TRBV12-4
CASAMAGTANTGELFF,TGTGCTAGTGCCATGGCCGGGACAGCGAACACCGGGGAGCTGTTTTTT,TRBD1,.,TRBJ2-2,TRBV12-5
CSATQTRPDEQFF,TGCAGTGCTACCCAAACTAGGCCAGACGAGCAGTTCTTC,.,.,TRBJ2-1,TRBV20-1